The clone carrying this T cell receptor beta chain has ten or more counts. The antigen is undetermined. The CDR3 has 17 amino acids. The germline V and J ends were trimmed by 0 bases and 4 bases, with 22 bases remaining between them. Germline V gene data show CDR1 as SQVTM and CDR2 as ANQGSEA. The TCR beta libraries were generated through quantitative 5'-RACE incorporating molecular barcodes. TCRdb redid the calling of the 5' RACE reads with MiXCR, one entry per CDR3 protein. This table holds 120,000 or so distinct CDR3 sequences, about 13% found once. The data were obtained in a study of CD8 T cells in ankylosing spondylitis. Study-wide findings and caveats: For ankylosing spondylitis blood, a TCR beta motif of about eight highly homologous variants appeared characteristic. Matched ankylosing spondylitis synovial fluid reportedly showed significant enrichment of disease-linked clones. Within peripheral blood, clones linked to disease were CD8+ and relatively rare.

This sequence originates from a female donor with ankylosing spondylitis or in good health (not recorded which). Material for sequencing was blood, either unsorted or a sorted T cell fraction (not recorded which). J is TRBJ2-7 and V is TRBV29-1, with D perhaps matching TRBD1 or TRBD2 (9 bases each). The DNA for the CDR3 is TGCAGCGTTGAAGATCCGCTAGCGGGACAGGGAGATTACGAGCAGTACTTC. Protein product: CSVEDPLAGQGDYEQYF.